This TCR beta chain was identified in a study of beta chain features in type 1 diabetes. In the study overall: The study examined roughly 110,000,000 sorted cells across all samples. Broader study findings: In patients and controls equally, PCR might favor templates that are shorter.

The germline gives CDR1 MNHNS, CDR2 SASEGT. This CDR3 is built from 15 residues. V gave up 0 bases and J gave up 5 bases, with 11 bases separating them. Expressed TCRB transcripts were sequenced because the isolated RNA had all been reverse transcribed beforehand. TCRdb's table, derived via immunoSEQ multiplex PCR, lists solely in-frame clones and lacks some. Here the sample spans under 950,000 clones, roughly a sixth being singletons. Sorting produced populations that all topped 95% purity. Regarding this clone: Its antigen is not known.

The V gene is TRBV6-1, the J gene TRBJ1-5; maybe TRBD1 (5 bases). The receptor comes from a woman aged 18-29 years in good health. Sequenced: naive CD4+ T cells from blood. The CDR3 DNA follows: TGTGCCAGCAGTGAAGCGGGGGTTATCCATCAGCCCCAGCATTTT. Translation: CASSEAGVIHQPQHF.